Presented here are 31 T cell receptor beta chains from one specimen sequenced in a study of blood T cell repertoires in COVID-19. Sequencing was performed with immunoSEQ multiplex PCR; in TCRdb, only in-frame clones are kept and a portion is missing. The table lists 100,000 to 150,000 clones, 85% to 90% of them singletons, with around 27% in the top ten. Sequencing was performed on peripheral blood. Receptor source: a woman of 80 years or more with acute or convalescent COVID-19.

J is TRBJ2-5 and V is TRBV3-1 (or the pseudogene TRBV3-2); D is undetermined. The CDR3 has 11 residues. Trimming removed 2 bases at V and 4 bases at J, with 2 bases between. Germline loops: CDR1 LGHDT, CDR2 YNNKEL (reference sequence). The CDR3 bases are TGTGCCAGCAGCCAACGAGAGACCCAGTACTTC. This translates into CASSQRETQYF.

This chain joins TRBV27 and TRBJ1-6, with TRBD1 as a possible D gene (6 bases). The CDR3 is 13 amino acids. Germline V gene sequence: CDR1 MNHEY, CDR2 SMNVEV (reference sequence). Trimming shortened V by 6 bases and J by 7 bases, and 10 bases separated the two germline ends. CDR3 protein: CASRYQGNSPLHF. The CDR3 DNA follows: TGTGCCAGCAGGTACCAGGGGAATTCACCCCTCCACTTT.

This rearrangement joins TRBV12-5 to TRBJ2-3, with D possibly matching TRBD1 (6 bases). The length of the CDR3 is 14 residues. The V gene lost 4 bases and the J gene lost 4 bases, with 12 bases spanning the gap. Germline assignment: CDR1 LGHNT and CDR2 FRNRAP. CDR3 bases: TGTGCTAGTGGTTCACACAGGGACGCAGATACGCAGTATTTT. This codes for CASGSHRDADTQYF.

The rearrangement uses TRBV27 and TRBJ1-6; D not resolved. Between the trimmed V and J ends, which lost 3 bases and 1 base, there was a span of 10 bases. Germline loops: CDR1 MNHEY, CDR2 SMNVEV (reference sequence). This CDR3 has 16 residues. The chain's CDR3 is CASSLQLSSYNSPLHF. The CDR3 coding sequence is TGTGCCAGCAGTTTGCAGTTATCGTCCTATAATTCACCCCTCCACTTT.

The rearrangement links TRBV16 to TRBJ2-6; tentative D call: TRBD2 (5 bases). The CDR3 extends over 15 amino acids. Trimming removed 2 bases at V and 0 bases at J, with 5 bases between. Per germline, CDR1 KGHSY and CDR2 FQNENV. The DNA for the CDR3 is TGTGCCAGCAGCCAAGAGGGCTCTGGGGCCAACGTCCTGACTTTC. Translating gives CASSQEGSGANVLTF.

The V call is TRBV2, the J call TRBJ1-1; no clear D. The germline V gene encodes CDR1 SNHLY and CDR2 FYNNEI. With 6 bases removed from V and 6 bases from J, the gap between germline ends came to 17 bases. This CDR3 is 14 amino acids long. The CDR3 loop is CASSPKEGHPEAFF. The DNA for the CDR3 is TGTGCCAGCAGCCCCAAGGAGGGTCATCCTGAAGCTTTCTTT.

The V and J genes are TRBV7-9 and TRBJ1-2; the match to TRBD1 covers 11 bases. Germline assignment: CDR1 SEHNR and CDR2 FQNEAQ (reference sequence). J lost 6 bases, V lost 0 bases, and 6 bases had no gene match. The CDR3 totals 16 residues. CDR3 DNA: TGTGCCAGCAGCTTAGCTGGGACAGGGGGGACGAATGGCTACACCTTC. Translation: CASSLAGTGGTNGYTF.

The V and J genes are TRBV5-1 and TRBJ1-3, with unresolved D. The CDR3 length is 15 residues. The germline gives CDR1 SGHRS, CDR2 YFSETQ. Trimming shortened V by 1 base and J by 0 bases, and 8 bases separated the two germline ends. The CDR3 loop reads CASSLNQNSGNTIYF. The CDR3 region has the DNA TGCGCCAGCAGCTTGAACCAGAACTCTGGAAACACCATATATTTT.

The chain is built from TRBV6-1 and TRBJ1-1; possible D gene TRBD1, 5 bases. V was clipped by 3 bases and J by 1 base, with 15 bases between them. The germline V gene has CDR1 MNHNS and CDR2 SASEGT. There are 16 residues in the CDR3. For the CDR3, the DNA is TGTGCCAGCAGTGACCGGACGTTGGACACGAACACTGAAGCTTTCTTT. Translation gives CASSDRTLDTNTEAFF.

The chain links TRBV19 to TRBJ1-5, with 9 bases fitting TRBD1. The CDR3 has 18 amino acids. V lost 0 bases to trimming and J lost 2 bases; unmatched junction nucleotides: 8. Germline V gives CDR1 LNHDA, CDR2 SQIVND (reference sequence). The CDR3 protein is CASSIDRGTGFRNQPQHF. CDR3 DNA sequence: TGTGCCAGTAGTATAGATAGGGGGACAGGGTTCCGCAATCAGCCCCAGCATTTT.

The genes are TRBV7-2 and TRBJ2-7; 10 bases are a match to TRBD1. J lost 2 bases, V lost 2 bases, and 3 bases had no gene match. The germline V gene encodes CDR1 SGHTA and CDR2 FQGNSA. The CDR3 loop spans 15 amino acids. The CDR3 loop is CASSLLGQGPYEQYF. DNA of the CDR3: TGTGCCAGCAGCTTATTGGGACAGGGGCCCTACGAGCAGTACTTC.

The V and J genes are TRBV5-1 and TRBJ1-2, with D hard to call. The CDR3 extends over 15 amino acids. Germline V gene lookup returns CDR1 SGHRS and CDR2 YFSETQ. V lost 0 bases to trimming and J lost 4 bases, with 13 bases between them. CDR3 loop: CASSLGVEGAYGYTF. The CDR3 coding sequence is TGCGCCAGCAGCTTGGGGGTGGAGGGAGCCTATGGCTACACCTTC.

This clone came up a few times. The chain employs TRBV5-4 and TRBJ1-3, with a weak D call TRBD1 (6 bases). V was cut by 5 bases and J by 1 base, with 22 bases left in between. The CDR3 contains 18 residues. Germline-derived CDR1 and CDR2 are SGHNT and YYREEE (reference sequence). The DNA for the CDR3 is TGTGCCAGCAGATCTGGGACACCGGGTGACTTATCTGGAAACACCATATATTTT. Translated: CASRSGTPGDLSGNTIYF. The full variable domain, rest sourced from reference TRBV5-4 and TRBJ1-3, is ETGVTQSPTHLIKTRGQQVTLRCSSQSGHNTVSWYQQALGQGPQFIFQYYREEENGRGNFPPRFSGLQFPNYSSELNVNALELDDSALYLCASRSGTPGDLSGNTIYFGEGSWLTVV.

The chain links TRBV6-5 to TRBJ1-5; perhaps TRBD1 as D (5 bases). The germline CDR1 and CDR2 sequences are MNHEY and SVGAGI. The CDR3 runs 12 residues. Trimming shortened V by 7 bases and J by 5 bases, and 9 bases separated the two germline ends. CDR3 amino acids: CASKDTDQPQHF. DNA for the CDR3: TGTGCCAGCAAGGACACTGATCAGCCCCAGCATTTT.

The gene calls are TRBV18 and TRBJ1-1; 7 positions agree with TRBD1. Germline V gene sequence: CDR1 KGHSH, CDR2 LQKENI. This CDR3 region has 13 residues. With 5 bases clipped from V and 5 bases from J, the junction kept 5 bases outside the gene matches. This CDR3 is CASSSQGETEAFF. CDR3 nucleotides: TGTGCCAGCTCATCTCAGGGGGAGACTGAAGCTTTCTTT. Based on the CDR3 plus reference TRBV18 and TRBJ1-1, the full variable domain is NAGVMQNPRHLVRRRGQEARLRCSPMKGHSHVYWYRQLPEEGLKFMVYLQKENIIDESGMPKERFSAEFPKEGPSILRIQQVVRGDSAAYFCASSSQGETEAFFGQGTRLTVV.

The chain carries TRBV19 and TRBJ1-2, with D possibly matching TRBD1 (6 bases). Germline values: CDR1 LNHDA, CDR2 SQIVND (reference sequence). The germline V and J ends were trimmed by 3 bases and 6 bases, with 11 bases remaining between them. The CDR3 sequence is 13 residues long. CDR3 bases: TGTGCCAGTAGTATCAGGGGATTTCATGGCTACACCTTC. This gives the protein CASSIRGFHGYTF.

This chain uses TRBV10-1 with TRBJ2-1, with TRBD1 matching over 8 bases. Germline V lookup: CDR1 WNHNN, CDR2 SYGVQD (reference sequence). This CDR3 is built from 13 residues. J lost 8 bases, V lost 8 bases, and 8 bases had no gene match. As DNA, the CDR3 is TGCGCCAGCTCCCAGGGGGCGCGGGATGAGCAGTTCTTC. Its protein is CASSQGARDEQFF.

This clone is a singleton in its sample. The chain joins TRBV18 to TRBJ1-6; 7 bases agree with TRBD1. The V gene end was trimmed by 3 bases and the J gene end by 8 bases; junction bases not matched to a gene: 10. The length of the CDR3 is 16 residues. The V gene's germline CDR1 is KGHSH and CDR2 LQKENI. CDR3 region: CASSPFGQVADSPLHF. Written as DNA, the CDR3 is TGTGCCAGCTCACCCTTCGGACAGGTTGCCGATTCACCCCTCCACTTT.

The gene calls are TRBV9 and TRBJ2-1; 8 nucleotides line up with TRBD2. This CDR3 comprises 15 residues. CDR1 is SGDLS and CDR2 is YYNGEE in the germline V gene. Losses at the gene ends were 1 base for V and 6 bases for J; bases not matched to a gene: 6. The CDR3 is CASSVSAGGSNEQFF. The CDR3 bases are TGTGCCAGCAGCGTAAGCGCGGGGGGCAGCAATGAGCAGTTCTTC.

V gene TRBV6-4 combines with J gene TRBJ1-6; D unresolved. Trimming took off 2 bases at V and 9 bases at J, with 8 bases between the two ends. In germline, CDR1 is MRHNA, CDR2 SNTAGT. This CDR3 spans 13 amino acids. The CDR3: CASSDDLVSPLHF. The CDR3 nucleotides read TGTGCCAGCAGTGACGACTTAGTTTCACCCCTCCACTTT.

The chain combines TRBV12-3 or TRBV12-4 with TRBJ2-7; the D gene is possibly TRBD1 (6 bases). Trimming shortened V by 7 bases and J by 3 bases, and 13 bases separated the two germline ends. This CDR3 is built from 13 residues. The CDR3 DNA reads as TGTGCCAGCAAACAGGGACGGGGCTACGAGCAGTACTTC. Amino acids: CASKQGRGYEQYF.

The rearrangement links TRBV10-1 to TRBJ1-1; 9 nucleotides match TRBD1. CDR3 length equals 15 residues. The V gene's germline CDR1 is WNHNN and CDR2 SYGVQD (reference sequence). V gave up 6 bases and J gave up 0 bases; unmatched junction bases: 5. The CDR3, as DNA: TGCGCCAGCAGCGGGACAGGGCTAATGAACACTGAAGCTTTCTTT. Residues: CASSGTGLMNTEAFF.

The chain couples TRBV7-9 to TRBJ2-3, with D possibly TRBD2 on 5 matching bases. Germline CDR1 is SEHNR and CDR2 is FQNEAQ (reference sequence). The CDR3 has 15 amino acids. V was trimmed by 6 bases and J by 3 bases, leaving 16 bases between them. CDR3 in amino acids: CASSKGRGRTDTQYF. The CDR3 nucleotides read TGTGCCAGCAGTAAAGGACGGGGTAGGACAGATACGCAGTATTTT.

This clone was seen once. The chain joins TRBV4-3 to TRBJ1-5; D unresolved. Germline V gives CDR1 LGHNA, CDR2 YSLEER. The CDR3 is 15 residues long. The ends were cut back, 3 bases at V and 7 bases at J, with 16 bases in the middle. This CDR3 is CASSQEWVTGQPQHF. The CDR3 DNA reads TGCGCCAGCAGCCAGGAGTGGGTGACTGGACAGCCCCAGCATTTT.

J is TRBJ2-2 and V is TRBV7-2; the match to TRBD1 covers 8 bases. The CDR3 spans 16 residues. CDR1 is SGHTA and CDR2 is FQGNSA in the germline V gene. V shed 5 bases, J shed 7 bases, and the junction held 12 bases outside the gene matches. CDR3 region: CASSQQGALFNGELFF. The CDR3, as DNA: TGTGCCAGCAGCCAGCAGGGGGCCCTCTTCAACGGGGAGCTGTTTTTT.

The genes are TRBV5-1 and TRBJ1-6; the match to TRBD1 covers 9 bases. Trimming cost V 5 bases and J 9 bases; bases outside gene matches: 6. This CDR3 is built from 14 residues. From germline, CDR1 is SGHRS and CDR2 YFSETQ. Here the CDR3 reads CASSWGQGGSPLHF. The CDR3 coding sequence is TGCGCCAGCAGTTGGGGACAGGGAGGTTCACCCCTCCACTTT.

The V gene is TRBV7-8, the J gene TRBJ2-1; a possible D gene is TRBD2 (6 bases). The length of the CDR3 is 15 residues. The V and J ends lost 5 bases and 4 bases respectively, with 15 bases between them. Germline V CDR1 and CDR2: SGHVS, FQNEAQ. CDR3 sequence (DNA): TGTGCCAGCAGCCCCCGGGCTAGCGTTTACAATGAGCAGTTCTTC. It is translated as CASSPRASVYNEQFF.

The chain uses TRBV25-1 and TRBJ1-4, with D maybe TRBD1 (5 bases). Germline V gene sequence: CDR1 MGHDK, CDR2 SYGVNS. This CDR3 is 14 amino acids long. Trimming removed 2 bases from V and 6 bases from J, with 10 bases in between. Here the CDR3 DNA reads TGTGCCAGCAGTGAAGTGGGGACTTATGAAAAACTGTTTTTT. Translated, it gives CASSEVGTYEKLFF.

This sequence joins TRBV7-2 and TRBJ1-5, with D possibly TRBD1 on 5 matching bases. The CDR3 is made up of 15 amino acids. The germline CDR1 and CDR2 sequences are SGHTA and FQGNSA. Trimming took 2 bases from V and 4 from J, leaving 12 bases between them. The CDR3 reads CASSLHTGVNQPQHF. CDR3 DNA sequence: TGTGCCAGCAGCTTACACACGGGGGTAAATCAGCCCCAGCATTTT.

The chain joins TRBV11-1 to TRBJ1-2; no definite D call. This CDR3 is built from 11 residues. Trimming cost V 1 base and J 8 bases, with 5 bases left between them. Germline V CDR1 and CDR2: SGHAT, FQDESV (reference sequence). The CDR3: CASSLGAGYTF. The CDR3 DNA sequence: TGTGCCAGCAGCTTAGGGGCCGGCTACACCTTC.

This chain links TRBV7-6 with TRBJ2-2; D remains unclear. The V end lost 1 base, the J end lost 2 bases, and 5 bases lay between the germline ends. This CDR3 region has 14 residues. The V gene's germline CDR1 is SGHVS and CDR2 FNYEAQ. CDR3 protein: CASSLDRNTGELFF. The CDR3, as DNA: TGTGCCAGCAGCTTAGATAGAAACACCGGGGAGCTGTTTTTT.